This T cell receptor beta chain was observed in a study of blood T cells in healthy people across ages (dated by TCRdb to between 2015 and 2016). For the wider study: In model experiments, template switching captured about one uniquely barcoded TCR beta cDNA molecule for every two T cells. Age-related changes in TCR beta repertoire diversity were measured in the study by deep sequencing normalized with unique cDNA molecular identifiers. Using the same blood draw, the study looked at two additional independent replicas of 1 million unique cDNA reads for two donors, one aged 18 to 30 and the other aged 80 or older. Four age groups were formed from the donors: young (average about 17 years), middle-aged (less than 40), aged (about 62) and long-lived (roughly 81). Donors of different ages were randomly distributed across sequencing lanes to avoid experimental bias.

From the cysteine up to the phenylalanine, the CDR3 has a length of 16 residues. Only the CDR3 DNA is retained, 48 bases long and in frame from the first base. Trimming accounts for 5 bases at V and 5 bases at J, while the number of junction bases matched to no gene is 6. From the germline V gene, CDR1 is SGHTA and CDR2 is FQGNSA. The paper's findings and limits, for the study overall: Since profiling was done on bulk unsorted PBMCs, naive and antigen-experienced compartments could not be conclusively compared. Compared with the aged group, the long-lived group had more naive CD4+ T cells, fewer expanded clones and increased TCR diversity, a pattern suggesting age selection. There was a strong correlation between observed TCR beta diversity and the percentage of naive T cells measured by flow cytometry. Estimates of total diversity from one million sequenced T cells were regarded as lower bounds and underestimates. Because the CMV infection status of the donors was unknown, age-related changes in expanded clonotypes may potentially have been confounded. As age increased, observed TCR beta diversity per million T cells dropped in a roughly linear way, and a significant reduction was already evident by age 40.

Note on this clonotype: No antigen is known for it. No much larger clone is present one base from it, and per-base qualities are unavailable.

Donors were 35 to 40 systemically healthy Caucasian individuals from Russia aged 6 to 90 years. Each donor gave around 9 milliliters of peripheral blood, collected into EDTA-treated Vacutainer tubes. Ficoll-Paque density-gradient centrifugation was used to isolate PBMCs, with at least 6.5 million per sample. Trizol reagent was used to extract total RNA from PBMCs, with at least 5 micrograms per sample. For every donor, an aliquot of PBMCs went through flow cytometry to measure the percentages of naive CD45RAhigh/CD27high T cells. Library construction relied on 5' RACE. The sequencing machine was an Illumina HiSeq 2500. The second PCR ran for about 6 to 12 cycles and used a J-beta primer mix along with a sample-barcoded 5' primer. A unique molecular identifier was introduced onto each TCR beta cDNA molecule by a template-switch 5' adaptor carrying 12 random nucleotides. Each sample yielded at least 3 million CDR3-containing paired-end reads. The Mint cDNA synthesis kit, primed by a TRBC-specific oligonucleotide, was used to synthesize first-strand cDNA from all RNA. Following uracil-DNA glycosylase treatment, all cDNA underwent a first 18-cycle PCR with the universal primers M1SS and BC2_uni_R. The authors' pipeline ran thus. Normalization of each sample was performed by random selection of 1 million high-quality reads, each carrying a distinct molecular identifier. Instead of being binned into consensus sequences, reads with shared molecular identifiers were discarded. MiTCR, set to a Q25 quality threshold and the strictest error-elimination algorithm, was used for CDR3 identification, clonotype clustering and error correction. A nonparametric unseen species model with Euler transformation was used to estimate a lower bound on total TCR beta diversity. The public reads were quality trimmed at Q25 with fastp and then assembled into clones with MiXCR by TCRdb, keeping productive beta chains. Each entry merges the rows of one CDR3 protein and shows their most common DNA and genes. These V and J calls rely on TCRdb rather than the paper's analysis. A total of 800,000 to 950,000 distinct CDR3 sequences appear in this sample, around 46% of them only once. 13% of the sample is held by the ten biggest clonotypes.

The sequence joins TRBV7-2 to TRBJ2-2, with 12 middle bases fitting TRBD2. Material: blood. The clonotype comes from a young man in good health. The CDR3 amino acid sequence is: CASSQPLAGGTGELFF. The DNA sequence reads TGTGCCAGCAGCCAACCACTAGCGGGGGGAACCGGGGAGCTGTTTTTT.